This T cell receptor beta chain is drawn from a study of cytomegalovirus exposure and HLA in healthy donors. Between the trimmed V and J ends, which lost 4 bases and 6 bases, there was a span of 15 bases. Germline CDR1 is GTSNPN and CDR2 is SVGIG (reference sequence). CDR3 length: 13 amino acids. Primers for the PCR totalled 60 Vbeta and 13 Jbeta. This table comes from immunoSEQ multiplex PCR, and its TCRdb copy is limited to in-frame clones, with some not included. Seen in this sample are around 77,000 clones; the ten most common clones hold about an eighth. This sequence was found in a man aged 45 to 65 in good health and CMV-seropositive. The chain is built from TRBV30 and TRBJ2-5, with D unclear. Sequenced: PBMCs. The CDR3 here is CAWTETVVQTQYF. CDR3 in DNA: TGTGCCTGGACTGAAACTGTTGTGCAGACCCAGTACTTC. Complete variable domain (other parts from reference TRBV30 and TRBJ2-5): SQTIHQWPATLVQPVGSPLSLECTVEGTSNPNLYWYRQAAGRGLQLLFYSVGIGQISSEVPQNLSASRPQDRQFILSSKKLLLSDSGFYLCAWTETVVQTQYFGPGTRLLVL.